The TCR beta chain under discussion was sequenced for a study of beta chain features in type 1 diabetes. The whole isolated RNA underwent reverse transcription, so sequencing captured expressed TCRB transcripts. This table comes from immunoSEQ multiplex PCR, and its TCRdb copy is limited to in-frame clones, with some not included. This table has roughly 130,000 clones, 9.2% appearing once. Sequenced input: central memory CD4+ T cells from blood. This TCR was recovered from a man aged 18-30 years in good health.

The CDR3 nucleotides are TGTGCCAGCAGTCCATCAGCAGGGGGCGCGAATGGCTACACCTTC. This sequence encodes CASSPSAGGANGYTF. The V call is TRBV28, the J call TRBJ1-2, with TRBD1 identical over 8 bases. Germline lookup yields CDR1 MDHEN and CDR2 SYDVKM. The CDR3 spans 15 residues. V gave up 5 bases and J gave up 6 bases; unmatched junction bases: 11.